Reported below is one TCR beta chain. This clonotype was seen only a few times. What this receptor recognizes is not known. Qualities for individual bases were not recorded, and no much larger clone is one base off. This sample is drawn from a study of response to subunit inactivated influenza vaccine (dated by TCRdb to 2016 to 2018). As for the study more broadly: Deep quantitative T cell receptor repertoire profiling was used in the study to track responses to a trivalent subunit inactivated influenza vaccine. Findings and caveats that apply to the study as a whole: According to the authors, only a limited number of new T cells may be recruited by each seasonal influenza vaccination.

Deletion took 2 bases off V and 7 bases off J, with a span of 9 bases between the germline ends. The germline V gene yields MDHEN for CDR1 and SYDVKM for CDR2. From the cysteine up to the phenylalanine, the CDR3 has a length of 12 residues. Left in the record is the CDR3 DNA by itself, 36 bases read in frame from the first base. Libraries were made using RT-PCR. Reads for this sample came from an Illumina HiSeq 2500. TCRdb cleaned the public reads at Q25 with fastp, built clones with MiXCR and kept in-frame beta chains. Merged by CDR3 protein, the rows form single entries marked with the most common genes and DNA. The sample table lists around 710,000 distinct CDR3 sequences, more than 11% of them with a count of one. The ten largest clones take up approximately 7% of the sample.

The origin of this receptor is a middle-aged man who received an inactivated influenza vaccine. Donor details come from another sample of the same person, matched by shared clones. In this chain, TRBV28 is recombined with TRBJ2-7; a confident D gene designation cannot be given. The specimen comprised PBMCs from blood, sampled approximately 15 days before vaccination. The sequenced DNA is TGTGCCAGCAGTTTAGCGGATCTTGAGCAGTACTTC. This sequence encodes CASSLADLEQYF.